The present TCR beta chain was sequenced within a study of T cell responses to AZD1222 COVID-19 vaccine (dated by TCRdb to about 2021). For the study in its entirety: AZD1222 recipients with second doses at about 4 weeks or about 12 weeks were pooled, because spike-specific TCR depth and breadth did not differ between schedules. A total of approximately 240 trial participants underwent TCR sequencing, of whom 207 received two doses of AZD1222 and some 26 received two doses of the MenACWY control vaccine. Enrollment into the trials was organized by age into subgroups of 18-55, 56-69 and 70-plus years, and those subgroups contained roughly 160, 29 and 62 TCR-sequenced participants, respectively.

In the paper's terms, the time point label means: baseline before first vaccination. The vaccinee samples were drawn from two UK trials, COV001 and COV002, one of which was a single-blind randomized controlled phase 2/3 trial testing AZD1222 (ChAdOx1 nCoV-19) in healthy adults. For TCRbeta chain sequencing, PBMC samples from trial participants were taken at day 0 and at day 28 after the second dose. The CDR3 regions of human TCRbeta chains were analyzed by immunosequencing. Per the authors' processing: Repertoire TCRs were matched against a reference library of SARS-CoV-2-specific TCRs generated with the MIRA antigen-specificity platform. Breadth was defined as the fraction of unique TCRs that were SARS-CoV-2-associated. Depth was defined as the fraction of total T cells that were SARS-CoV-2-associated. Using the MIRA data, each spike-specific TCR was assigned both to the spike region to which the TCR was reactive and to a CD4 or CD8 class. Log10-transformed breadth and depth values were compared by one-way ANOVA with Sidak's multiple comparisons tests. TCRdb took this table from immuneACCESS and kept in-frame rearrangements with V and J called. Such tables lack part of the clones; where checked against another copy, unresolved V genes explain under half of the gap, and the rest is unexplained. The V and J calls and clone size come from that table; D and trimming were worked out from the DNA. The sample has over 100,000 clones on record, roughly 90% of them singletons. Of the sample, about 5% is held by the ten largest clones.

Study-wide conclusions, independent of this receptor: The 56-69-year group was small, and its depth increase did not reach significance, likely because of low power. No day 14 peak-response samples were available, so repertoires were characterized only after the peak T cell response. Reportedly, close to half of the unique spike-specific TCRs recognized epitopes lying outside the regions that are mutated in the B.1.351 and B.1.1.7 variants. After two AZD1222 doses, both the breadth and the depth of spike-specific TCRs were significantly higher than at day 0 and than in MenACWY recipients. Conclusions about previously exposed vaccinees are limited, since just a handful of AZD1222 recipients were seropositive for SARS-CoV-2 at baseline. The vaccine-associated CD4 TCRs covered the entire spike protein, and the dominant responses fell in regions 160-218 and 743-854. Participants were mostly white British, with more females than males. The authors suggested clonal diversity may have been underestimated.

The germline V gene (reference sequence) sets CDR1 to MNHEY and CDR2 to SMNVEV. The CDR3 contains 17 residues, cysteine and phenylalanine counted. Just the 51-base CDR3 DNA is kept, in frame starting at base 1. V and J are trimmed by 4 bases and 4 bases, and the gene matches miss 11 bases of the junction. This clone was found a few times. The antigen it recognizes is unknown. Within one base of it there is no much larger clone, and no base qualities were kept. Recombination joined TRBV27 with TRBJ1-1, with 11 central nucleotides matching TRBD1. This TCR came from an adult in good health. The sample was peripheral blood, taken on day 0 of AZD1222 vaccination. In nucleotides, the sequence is TGTGCCAGCAGTTCGGACAGGGGGCTGTCTGGGAGCACTGAAGCTTTCTTT. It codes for CASSSDRGLSGSTEAFF.